This T cell receptor beta chain emerged from a study of cytomegalovirus exposure and HLA in healthy donors. The PCR had 60 Vbeta and 13 Jbeta primers. Here immunoSEQ multiplex PCR was the method, and the copy in TCRdb shows in-frame clones only, minus some. This sample has under 60,000 clones; just under 85% occur once, and the top ten carry about 3%. V shed 0 bases, J shed 2 bases, and the junction held 3 bases outside the gene matches. This CDR3 contains 15 residues. Germline CDR1 and CDR2: SGHRS and YFSETQ. In nominal health when sampled, donors likely had unrecorded immune exposures nonetheless. Regarding this clone: What it binds is not known.

Overall study results and limits: Roughly uniform sequencing depth across donors was assumed, possibly incorrectly. The authors later found most CMV-associated TCR beta chains appeared HLA-restricted.

The sequence came from a man aged 50 or older in good health and CMV-seronegative. The sequenced material came from PBMCs. The chain links TRBV5-1 to TRBJ2-3, with 7 bases that match TRBD1. CDR3: CASSLEGGYTDTQYF. The CDR3 DNA sequence: TGCGCCAGCAGCTTGGAAGGGGGCTACACAGATACGCAGTATTTT.